One and the same sample provided the 6 T cell receptor beta chains below, sequenced in a study of early T cells in non-severe SARS-CoV-2 infection. A single record per CDR3 protein comes from TCRdb applying MiXCR to the 5' RACE reads. The sample yields 100,000 to 140,000 distinct CDR3 sequences, over 8.5% seen once. The sample taken for sequencing was whole blood. The receptors stem from an adult who was a healthcare worker with PCR-confirmed SARS-CoV-2 infection or an uninfected control (not recorded which).

Many counts were recorded for this clonotype. CDR3 DNA sequence: TGTGCCAGCAGCTTAGAGGTCTTCGGGCAGCAGTTCTTC. This gives the protein CASSLEVFGQQFF. The chain is built from TRBV11-2 and TRBJ2-1, with D unresolved. The CDR3 consists of 13 residues. CDR1 and CDR2 (germline): SGHAT, FQNNGV. Between the trimmed V and J ends, which lost 0 bases and 11 bases, there was a span of 11 bases.

Concerning this clonotype itself: A much larger clone differs from this one at a single base, so this may be a read error. The chain employs TRBV7-9 and TRBJ2-2, with no clear D. The CDR3 is made up of 13 amino acids. Germline values: CDR1 SEHNR, CDR2 FQNEAQ (reference sequence). This chain's CDR3 is CGSSFRVTGELFF. The CDR3 DNA follows: TGTGGCAGCAGCTTTCGAGTAACCGGGGAGCTGTTTTTT. The entire variable domain, with the rest obtained from reference TRBV7-9 and TRBJ2-2, is as follows: DTGVSQNPRHKITKRGQNVTFRCDPISEHNRLYWYRQTLGQGPEFLTYFQNEAQLEKSRLLSDRFSAERPKGSFSTLEIQRTEQGDSAMYLCGSSFRVTGELFFGEGSRLTVL.

In this sample, this clonotype turned up a few times. DNA of the CDR3: TGTGCCAGCAGCTTAATCTTAGGGGGCGACGAGCAGTACTTC. The encoded protein is CASSLILGGDEQYF. This chain connects TRBV7-2 to TRBJ2-7, with 7 bases that match TRBD1. V shed 2 bases and J 5 bases; nucleotides not matched to a gene: 6. This CDR3 is 14 amino acids long. Per germline, CDR1 SGHTA and CDR2 FQGNSA.

This clonotype was detected ten times or more. This sequence joins TRBV20-1 and TRBJ2-3, with 8 bases matching TRBD1. The germline V gene encodes CDR1 DFQATT and CDR2 SNEGSKA (reference sequence). This CDR3 comprises 17 residues. The junction had 15 bases not matched to a gene; V was cut back by 2 bases and J by 5 bases. The CDR3 coding sequence is TGCAGTGCTAGAATCAGACGGTGGGCAGGGGGCTTAGATACGCAGTATTTT. Protein product: CSARIRRWAGGLDTQYF.

This clonotype has a count of ten or more. The chain recombines TRBV10-3 with TRBJ1-1; D gene unclear. The CDR3 extends over 12 amino acids. Germline CDR1 ENHRY, CDR2 SYGVKD. Trimming cost V 10 bases and J 3 bases, with 12 bases left between them. The DNA of the CDR3 is TGTGCCACAGGTATGACCCACACTGAAGCTTTCTTT. Protein product: CATGMTHTEAFF.

The CDR3 DNA reads TGTGCCAGCAGGGGTGGGAACCCGAATTATCACAATGAGCAGTTCTTC. Protein sequence: CASRGGNPNYHNEQFF. The chain recombines TRBV2 with TRBJ2-1; D unresolved. CDR1 is SNHLY, CDR2 FYNNEI, per germline. This CDR3 has 16 amino acids. The ends were cut back, 6 bases at V and 5 bases at J, with 20 bases in the middle.